This T cell receptor (beta chain) comes out of a study of monozygotic twins with inflammatory bowel disease. Comments on this clonotype: Its specificity is unknown.

Researchers used about 3,500 ng of total RNA for each TCR library. UMIs were attached via template switching, each with a 6-nucleotide sample barcode. TCRdb reanalyzed the 5' RACE reads, giving one entry per CDR3 protein sequence and no DNA. The sample includes about 300,000 distinct CDR3 sequences. General study findings and limits: A reduction in TCRbeta diversity (inverse Simpson) was seen in IBD patients relative to healthy co-twins.

The CDR3 runs 15 residues. Germline V gives CDR1 LNHDA, CDR2 SQIVND (reference sequence). Sequencing input: blood. The rearrangement uses TRBV19 and TRBJ1-5. The clonotype was recovered from a human donor with ulcerative colitis or Crohn's disease, or a healthy co-twin of an affected twin (not recorded which). CDR3 protein: CASSMVQRGNQPQHF.